This TCR beta chain was captured in a study of cytomegalovirus exposure and HLA in healthy donors. A word on this clone: The target antigen is unknown.

The CDR3 covers 15 residues. Germline values: CDR1 GTSNPN, CDR2 SVGIG (reference sequence). Trimming took 4 bases from V and 8 from J, leaving 21 bases between them. The primer mix had 60 Vbeta and 13 Jbeta primers. The protocol was immunoSEQ multiplex PCR, while the TCRdb copy is restricted to in-frame clones and leaves out a portion. Among a few hundred thousand clones listed, about four fifths were seen once. Notes on the study in general: TCR association rates varied by HLA locus in a later analysis, with DRB1 highest and HLA-C lowest. Researchers had no immune exposure information except CMV serostatus available. A later analysis reportedly identified an Asian-associated ancestry cluster as carrying fewer N-insertions than the approximately 710-donor mean.

The V and J genes are TRBV30 and TRBJ2-1, with a weak D call TRBD1 (7 bases). This clonotype was obtained from a woman between 50 and 59 years old in good health and CMV-seropositive. The sample comprised PBMCs. This CDR3 reads CAWTLTGRGVDEQFF. The DNA for the CDR3 is TGTGCCTGGACCCTAACGGGCAGGGGGGTGGATGAGCAGTTCTTC.